The 26 T cell receptor beta chains in this list originate from one sample, sequenced in a study of cytotoxic CD8 clonotypes in ibrutinib-treated CLL. Here immunoSEQ multiplex PCR was the method, and the copy in TCRdb shows in-frame clones only, minus some. The table includes about 300,000 clones, less than 85% detected once. This specimen consisted of PBMCs, obtained at disease progression, from a patient treated with ibrutinib. The receptors originated from a human donor with chronic lymphocytic leukemia.

This clone was detected only a few times. The chain joins TRBV7-9 to TRBJ2-5; D tentatively reads TRBD1 or TRBD2 (6 bases each). Per germline, CDR1 SEHNR and CDR2 FQNEAQ (reference sequence). This CDR3 spans 17 amino acids. The V end was cut by 6 bases, the J end by 0 bases, with 20 bases between. The CDR3 loop reads CASSYRGQVGDQETQYF. CDR3 nucleotides: TGTGCCAGCAGTTATCGGGGGCAGGTAGGGGACCAAGAGACCCAGTACTTC.

In nucleotides, the CDR3 is TGTGCCAGCAGCTTAAGGACAGGGGGCGAGCCCCAGCATTTT. This translates into CASSLRTGGEPQHF. The rearrangement uses TRBV11-2 and TRBJ1-5; TRBD1 aligns across 11 bases. J lost 8 bases, V lost 2 bases, and 2 bases had no gene match. The germline V gene encodes CDR1 SGHAT and CDR2 FQNNGV. The CDR3 runs to 14 residues.

This clone was seen a few times. V usage is TRBV7-2 and J usage is TRBJ1-5; D remains unclear. In germline, CDR1 is SGHTA, CDR2 FQGNSA. The length of the CDR3 is 14 residues. The V gene lost 5 bases and the J gene lost 6 bases, with 14 bases spanning the gap. The DNA for the CDR3 is TGTGCCAGCAGCCATATCGGACCGGGTCAGCCCCAGCATTTT. Protein: CASSHIGPGQPQHF.

V is TRBV4-1 and J is TRBJ2-7; 7 nucleotides match TRBD1. In germline, CDR1 is MGHRA, CDR2 YSYEKL. The CDR3 extends over 15 amino acids. With V trimmed by 1 base and J by 0 bases, 3 bases remained unmatched. The DNA for the CDR3 is TGCGCCAGCAGCCAAGCCGGGACAGACTCCTACGAGCAGTACTTC. It yields the protein CASSQAGTDSYEQYF.

This chain uses TRBV5-6 with TRBJ2-1; TRBD1 is a possible D gene (6 bases). V was trimmed by 0 bases and J by 8 bases, leaving 15 bases between them. This CDR3 region has 15 residues. Germline-derived CDR1 and CDR2 are SGHDT and YYEEEE. The CDR3 here is CASSLVHRDMHEQFF. The CDR3 region has the DNA TGTGCCAGCAGCTTGGTTCACAGGGATATGCATGAGCAGTTCTTC.

This clone has just one count. CDR3 nucleotides: TGTGCCAGCAGCGTAAGGGTTAACTATGGCTACACCTTC. Protein sequence: CASSVRVNYGYTF. This chain links TRBV9 with TRBJ1-2; D not certain. The V end lost 1 base, the J end lost 1 base, and 5 bases lay between the germline ends. The CDR3 runs to 13 residues. Per germline, CDR1 SGDLS and CDR2 YYNGEE.

This clone was observed a few times. This chain connects TRBV4-1 to TRBJ1-3; no reliable D call. The CDR3 totals 14 residues. CDR1 is MGHRA, CDR2 YSYEKL, per germline. V dropped 0 bases and J dropped 4 bases, with 7 bases sitting between them. CDR3 DNA: TGCGCCAGCAGCCAAGAACAGTCGGGAAACACCATATATTTT. Residues: CASSQEQSGNTIYF.

This clone was picked up a small number of times. The CDR3 bases are TGCGCCAGCACGGACTCCTACGAGCAGTACTTC. Translated, it gives CASTDSYEQYF. J is TRBJ2-7 and V is TRBV5-1, with D hard to call. The germline V and J ends were trimmed by 6 bases and 0 bases, with 4 bases remaining between them. From germline, CDR1 is SGHRS and CDR2 YFSETQ. This CDR3 contains 11 residues.

The rearrangement joins TRBV27 to TRBJ1-5; D not certain. Germline V lookup: CDR1 MNHEY, CDR2 SMNVEV (reference sequence). CDR3 length equals 16 residues. V lost 6 bases to trimming and J lost 4 bases, with 19 bases between them. CDR3: CASSMAGWVGNQPQHF. The CDR3, as DNA: TGTGCCAGCAGCATGGCAGGTTGGGTGGGGAATCAGCCCCAGCATTTT.

CDR3 in amino acids: CASSQPQAGRSTNEKLFF. The CDR3 nucleotides read TGTGCCAGCAGCCAACCCCAGGCCGGACGGTCAACTAATGAAAAACTGTTTTTT. The chain uses TRBV16 and TRBJ1-4; D is ambiguous. Germline CDR1 reads KGHSY; CDR2 reads FQNENV. The CDR3 loop spans 18 amino acids. V was shortened by 2 bases and J by 0 bases, with 16 bases between the two germline ends.

V usage is TRBV11-2 and J usage is TRBJ1-4; D might be TRBD1 (6 bases). The CDR3 totals 13 residues. V gave up 2 bases and J gave up 10 bases, with 11 bases separating them. Germline V gene sequence: CDR1 SGHAT, CDR2 FQNNGV. CDR3: CASSLYRDGKLFF. In DNA form, the CDR3 reads TGTGCCAGCAGCTTATACAGGGATGGAAAACTGTTTTTT. The full variable domain, in which reference TRBV11-2 and TRBJ1-4 provide the parts outside the CDR3, is EAGVAQSPRYKIIEKRQSVAFWCNPISGHATLYWYQQILGQGPKLLIQFQNNGVVDDSQLPKDRFSAERLKGVDSTLKIQPAKLEDSAVYLCASSLYRDGKLFFGSGTQLSVL.

The chain couples TRBV7-2 to TRBJ1-2; D ambiguous. The ends were cut back, 6 bases at V and 3 bases at J, with 5 bases in the middle. The V gene's germline CDR1 is SGHTA and CDR2 FQGNSA. The CDR3 is 11 amino acids. The CDR3 loop reads CASRVDYGYTF. Written as DNA, the CDR3 is TGTGCCAGCAGGGTCGACTATGGCTACACCTTC.

The chain employs TRBV21-1 and TRBJ1-1; the table gives TRBD1 as D, unverified against the DNA. TRBV21-1 is flagged as a pseudogene. The CDR3 runs to 17 residues. In nucleotides, the CDR3 is TGTGCCAGCAGCAAAGATGGCCGGGACAGGGGCCTCACTGAAGCTTTCTTT. This translates into CASSKDGRDRGLTEAFF.

The CDR3 protein is CASSQGGSFYEQYF. The CDR3 coding sequence is TGTGCCAGCAGCCAAGGTGGCAGCTTCTACGAGCAGTACTTC. The chain joins TRBV4-2 to TRBJ2-7; D is uncertain. V was trimmed by 1 base and J by 3 bases, leaving 10 bases between them. There are 14 residues in the CDR3. Looked up from germline, CDR1 is LGHNA and CDR2 is YNFKEQ.

This clone was seen more than once but under ten times. The genes are TRBV29-1 and TRBJ1-1; the D is unclear. Per germline, CDR1 SQVTM and CDR2 ANQGSEA. V was clipped by 0 bases and J by 4 bases, with 12 bases between them. The CDR3 has 14 residues. The CDR3 nucleotides are TGCAGCGTTGAAGATGCGGCGGGCGGCACTGAAGCTTTCTTT. Translating it yields CSVEDAAGGTEAFF.

This clone came up a few times. The chain links TRBV4-1 to TRBJ2-3, with no clear D. V gave up 2 bases and J gave up 7 bases, with 13 bases separating them. This CDR3 region has 14 residues. Germline V lookup: CDR1 MGHRA, CDR2 YSYEKL. CDR3 sequence: CASSQWPYIHTQYF. The CDR3 region has the DNA TGCGCCAGCAGCCAATGGCCATATATCCATACGCAGTATTTT.

This clone was observed a few times. The junction departs from the called germline gene at one end, perhaps through a read error. The V gene is TRBV7-9, the J gene TRBJ1-4; tentative D call: TRBD1 (6 bases). CDR3 size: 15 residues. Germline V gene lookup returns CDR1 SEHNR and CDR2 FQNEAQ (reference sequence). CDR3 loop: CASSPTRGTNEKLFF. The CDR3 coding sequence is TGTGCCAGCAGCCCTACCAGGGGCACTAACGAAAAACTGTTTTTT.

The chain has TRBV5-6 and TRBJ2-3; maybe TRBD1 (5 bases). The CDR3 spans 16 residues. In germline, CDR1 is SGHDT, CDR2 YYEEEE. V lost 0 bases and J lost 2, with 13 bases in between. The CDR3 here is CASSLVTVGNTDTQYF. DNA of the CDR3: TGTGCCAGCAGCTTGGTGACAGTGGGTAACACAGATACGCAGTATTTT.

The rearrangement joins TRBV19 to TRBJ1-2; TRBD1 matches 10 bases. V lost 4 bases and J lost 0; bases outside the gene matches: 5. This CDR3 is 16 amino acids long. Germline CDR1 and CDR2: LNHDA and SQIVND (reference sequence). The CDR3 DNA is TGTGCCAGTAGTACGGACAGGGGGACTGCTAACTATGGCTACACCTTC. Its protein product is CASSTDRGTANYGYTF.

V and J are TRBV9 and TRBJ2-7; TRBD1 is a possible D gene (5 bases). Germline V gene lookup returns CDR1 SGDLS and CDR2 YYNGEE. V dropped 0 bases and J dropped 6 bases, with 16 bases sitting between them. CDR3 length: 15 amino acids. The chain's CDR3 is CASSVGLGAGLEQYF. The DNA of the CDR3 is TGTGCCAGCAGCGTAGGCCTTGGGGCAGGGCTCGAGCAGTACTTC.

This clone was seen a few times. The CDR3 DNA reads TGTGCCAGCAGCTTAGCTCGGGGGATGCAGCCCCAGCATTTT. It encodes CASSLARGMQPQHF. The V call is TRBV7-8, the J call TRBJ1-5; a possible D gene is TRBD1 (5 bases). V was clipped by 0 bases and J by 7 bases, with 10 bases between them. CDR1 is SGHVS and CDR2 is FQNEAQ in the germline V gene. This CDR3 is 14 amino acids long.

The chain couples TRBV6-6 to TRBJ2-7; maybe TRBD2 (6 bases). Germline V CDR1 and CDR2: MNHNY, SVGAGI (reference sequence). This CDR3 contains 15 residues. Deletions cut 0 bases from V and 0 bases from J, with 9 bases between. CDR3 in amino acids: CASSYSGGLSYEQYF. CDR3 DNA: TGTGCCAGCAGTTACTCGGGGGGACTCTCCTACGAGCAGTACTTC.

This chain joins TRBV6-1 and TRBJ1-2, with D unresolved. Trimming took off 4 bases at V and 2 bases at J, with 17 bases between the two ends. The CDR3 runs 16 residues. From germline, CDR1 is MNHNS and CDR2 SASEGT. CDR3 nucleotides: TGTGCCAGCAGTGGCATTTACAGTTCAATAAACTATGGCTACACCTTC. Its translation is CASSGIYSSINYGYTF.

This clone was picked up a small number of times. The chain recombines TRBV5-6 with TRBJ2-7, with D perhaps matching TRBD1 (6 bases). V shed 3 bases and J shed 3 bases, with 13 bases lying between them. In germline, CDR1 is SGHDT, CDR2 YYEEEE. This CDR3 has 14 amino acids. The DNA for the CDR3 is TGTGCCAGCAGCTCTCGGACAGAGGTCTACGAGCAGTACTTC. It is translated as CASSSRTEVYEQYF.

The chain couples TRBV28 to TRBJ2-2, with 8 bases lining up with TRBD1. The CDR3 totals 17 residues. Losses at the gene ends were 2 bases for V and 4 bases for J; bases not matched to a gene: 9. Per the germline V gene, CDR1 is MDHEN and CDR2 is SYDVKM. This chain's CDR3 is CASSLPLTGAPTGELFF. In DNA form, the CDR3 reads TGTGCCAGCAGTTTACCTCTGACAGGGGCCCCCACCGGGGAGCTGTTTTTT.

This rearrangement joins TRBV2 to TRBJ2-7; either TRBD1 or TRBD2 may supply D (5 bases each). V gave up 9 bases and J gave up 6 bases, with 18 bases separating them. Per germline, CDR1 SNHLY and CDR2 FYNNEI. This CDR3 spans 13 amino acids. CDR3 in amino acids: CAREDRDAGEQYF. The CDR3 nucleotides read TGTGCCAGGGAGGACCGGGACGCAGGCGAGCAGTACTTC.